Each of the 16 T cell receptor beta chains below was sequenced from the same sample in a study of monozygotic twins with inflammatory bowel disease (dated by TCRdb to 2018 to 2020). The library was obtained by 5' RACE. These reads were obtained on an Illumina HiSeq 2500. One entry per CDR3 protein sequence results from the TCRdb reprocessing of the reads, with DNA left out. The data table for this sample lists 200,000 to 250,000 distinct CDR3 sequences. The ten largest clonotypes hold around 7.7% of the sample. Source material: blood. The receptors shown here come from a human donor with ulcerative colitis or Crohn's disease, or a healthy co-twin of an affected twin (not recorded which).

The CDR3 protein is CASSYWEEGGQYF. The J gene is TRBJ2-7, the V gene TRBV5-1; the TCRdb call, TRBD1, lacks DNA for checking. CDR1 and CDR2 (germline): SGHRS, YFSETQ. This CDR3 is 13 amino acids long.

The chain couples TRBV6-2 or TRBV6-3 to TRBJ2-5; TCRdb gives TRBD2 as the D gene, but with no DNA this cannot be confirmed. This CDR3 has 16 residues. Germline V gene sequence: CDR1 MNHEY, CDR2 SVGEGT. The CDR3: CASSYASGRARETQYF.

The chain employs TRBV11-2 and TRBJ1-1; TCRdb's assignment of TRBD1 cannot be checked, as there is no DNA. This CDR3 contains 15 residues. CDR1 and CDR2 from the germline V gene are SGHAT and FQNNGV. CDR3 in amino acids: CASSPQGLGDTEAFF.

This chain connects TRBV5-1 to TRBJ2-7. The germline V gene encodes CDR1 SGHRS and CDR2 YFSETQ. The length of the CDR3 is 15 residues. The CDR3: CASSFLPGGSYEQYF.

The gene calls are TRBV7-6 and TRBJ2-1; TCRdb proposes TRBD1, but this gene call is untestable without DNA. The CDR3 consists of 16 residues. CDR1 and CDR2 (germline): SGHVS, FNYEAQ. The CDR3 reads CASSLRTGELYNEQFF.

V is TRBV5-1 and J is TRBJ2-1; TCRdb picks TRBD2, but there is no DNA to check that call. This CDR3 region has 15 residues. CDR1 is SGHRS and CDR2 is YFSETQ in the germline V gene. CDR3 protein: CASSLDGYPSNEQFF.

V and J are TRBV7-3 and TRBJ2-1; no DNA is available, so the TRBD1 call from TCRdb remains unchecked. Per germline, CDR1 SGHTA and CDR2 FQGTGA. CDR3 length: 15 residues. The CDR3 sequence: CASSLQSGQLNEQFF.

The chain has TRBV5-1 and TRBJ2-4; TCRdb calls TRBD2, which cannot be checked without DNA. Per germline, CDR1 SGHRS and CDR2 YFSETQ. This CDR3 spans 17 amino acids. Here the CDR3 reads CASSSGTSALAKNIQYF.

This chain joins TRBV29-1 and TRBJ2-7; with no DNA, the TCRdb D assignment of TRBD1 cannot be verified. From germline, CDR1 is SQVTM and CDR2 ANQGSEA. The CDR3 contains 12 residues. CDR3 region: CSVQKPGLEQYF.

The genes are TRBV28 and TRBJ2-2; TCRdb outputs TRBD1, but without DNA this stays unchecked. CDR3 length: 16 residues. Germline values: CDR1 MDHEN, CDR2 SYDVKM. CDR3 region: CASSSGQLPNTGELFF.

The V call is TRBV12-3 or TRBV12-4, the J call TRBJ2-1; TCRdb proposes TRBD1, but this gene call is untestable without DNA. CDR3 length equals 17 residues. This chain's CDR3 is CASSPRFGRGAGYEQFF.

The rearrangement joins TRBV7-9 to TRBJ2-5; lacking DNA, the TRBD1 call made by TCRdb goes unchecked. CDR1 SEHNR and CDR2 FQNEAQ come from the germline V gene (reference sequence). This CDR3 comprises 16 residues. The CDR3: CASSPRAGTVQETQYF.

The chain uses TRBV12-3 or TRBV12-4 and TRBJ1-1; there is no DNA to check the TCRdb D call of TRBD1. This CDR3 is built from 13 residues. The CDR3: CASRVTANTEAFF.

This chain links TRBV24-1 with TRBJ2-2; TCRdb outputs TRBD2, but without DNA this stays unchecked. The CDR3 loop spans 14 amino acids. Germline V gene sequence: CDR1 KGHDR, CDR2 SFDVKD. CDR3 loop: CATTSGRDTGELFF.

CDR3 protein: CASSALAGGPRTDTQYF. The J gene is TRBJ2-3, the V gene TRBV5-4; the D call of TRBD2 rests on TCRdb alone, since no DNA is present to check it. This CDR3 spans 17 amino acids. The germline CDR1 and CDR2 sequences are SGHNT and YYREEE (reference sequence).

The rearrangement joins TRBV7-9 to TRBJ2-5; the D call of TRBD2 rests on TCRdb alone, since no DNA is present to check it. Germline values: CDR1 SEHNR, CDR2 FQNEAQ (reference sequence). There are 17 residues in the CDR3. This chain's CDR3 is CASSQGLAGPQQETQYF.